What follows are 30 T cell receptor beta chains derived from one specimen sequenced in a study of blood T cell repertoires in COVID-19. The table came from immunoSEQ multiplex PCR; TCRdb's copy has only in-frame clones and leaves some out. Among 250,000 or so clones listed, around 93% were seen once. What was sequenced was PBMCs or T cells enriched from blood (not recorded which). These receptors originate from a man aged 35 to 55 who had been exposed to COVID-19.

The chain joins TRBV3-1 (or the pseudogene TRBV3-2) to TRBJ2-7, with TRBD1 identical over 7 bases. The CDR3 runs to 15 residues. Germline loops: CDR1 LGHDT, CDR2 YNNKEL (reference sequence). V lost 5 bases, J lost 3 bases, and 10 bases stayed unmatched. The CDR3 bases are TGTGCCAGCAGCTACAACCGGGACAGACTCTACGAGCAGTACTTC. This encodes CASSYNRDRLYEQYF.

This chain uses TRBV19 with TRBJ2-2, with 14 bases matching TRBD2. The CDR3 consists of 18 residues. After removal of 3 bases from V and 3 bases from J, the junction contained 6 bases not matched to a gene. Germline assignment: CDR1 LNHDA and CDR2 SQIVND (reference sequence). The CDR3 protein is CASSMDRTSGRYTGELFF. The CDR3 DNA reads as TGTGCCAGTAGTATGGACCGGACTAGCGGGAGGTACACCGGGGAGCTGTTTTTT. The variable domain in full, with the rest retrieved from reference TRBV19 and TRBJ2-2, is DGGITQSPKYLFRKEGQNVTLSCEQNLNHDAMYWYRQDPGQGLRLIYYSQIVNDFQKGDIAEGYSVSREKKESFPLTVTSAQKNPTAFYLCASSMDRTSGRYTGELFFGEGSRLTVL.

V usage is TRBV11-3 and J usage is TRBJ1-3, with D possibly TRBD1 on 5 matching bases. The germline V and J ends were trimmed by 5 bases and 2 bases, with 16 bases remaining between them. The germline V gene has CDR1 SGHNT and CDR2 YENEEA. CDR3 length equals 16 residues. In DNA form, the CDR3 reads TGTGCCAGCAGCCCAGGGCCCACAGTTACTGGAAACACCATATATTTT. Protein: CASSPGPTVTGNTIYF.

CDR3 coding DNA: TGTGCCAGCATTCCAGGGGTTGGTGAAAAACTGTTTTTT. It translates to CASIPGVGEKLFF. This chain joins TRBV28 and TRBJ1-4; a possible D gene is TRBD1 (6 bases). The germline V gene encodes CDR1 MDHEN and CDR2 SYDVKM. This CDR3 has 13 residues. V shed 7 bases and J shed 7 bases, with 13 bases lying between them.

Only one count was recorded for this clone. The V and J genes are TRBV28 and TRBJ1-6; 8 bases fit TRBD1. The CDR3 extends over 16 amino acids. Trimming removed 3 bases from V and 7 bases from J; junction bases left unmatched: 8. In germline, CDR1 is MDHEN, CDR2 SYDVKM. The DNA of the CDR3 is TGTGCCAGCAGTTTCTCACAGGGGGTTGGGAATTCACCCCTCCACTTT. Its translation is CASSFSQGVGNSPLHF.

The rearrangement uses TRBV25-1 and TRBJ2-1; 11 nucleotides match TRBD2. V gave up 5 bases and J gave up 6 bases; unmatched junction bases: 9. The CDR3 consists of 16 residues. CDR1 is MGHDK, CDR2 SYGVNS, per germline. CDR3 sequence reads: CASSQTSGRMGNEQFF. The CDR3 coding sequence is TGTGCCAGCAGTCAAACTAGCGGGAGAATGGGCAATGAGCAGTTCTTC.

This rearrangement joins TRBV30 to TRBJ1-2; TRBD1 matches 8 bases. This CDR3 contains 14 residues. V lost 0 bases, J lost 8 bases, and 8 bases stayed unmatched. CDR1 GTSNPN and CDR2 SVGIG come from the germline V gene (reference sequence). The CDR3 here is CAWSVSRGRSGYTF. The CDR3 DNA sequence: TGTGCCTGGAGTGTATCCAGGGGGCGTAGCGGCTACACCTTC.

The chain carries TRBV6-2 or TRBV6-3 and TRBJ1-2; D may be TRBD1 (5 bases). Trimming removed 0 bases from V and 4 bases from J, with 15 bases in between. Germline assignment: CDR1 MNHEY and CDR2 SVGEGT. CDR3 length: 16 amino acids. The CDR3 here is CASSYSGDFPLYGYTF. CDR3 in DNA: TGTGCCAGCAGTTACTCAGGGGATTTTCCGCTCTATGGCTACACCTTC.

This chain joins TRBV25-1 and TRBJ1-5, with D possibly being TRBD1 (6 bases). Germline assignment: CDR1 MGHDK and CDR2 SYGVNS. The CDR3 totals 11 residues. The germline V and J ends were trimmed by 4 bases and 9 bases, with 7 bases remaining between them. CDR3 protein: CASSGGGPQHF. The DNA of the CDR3 is TGTGCCAGCAGTGGAGGGGGGCCCCAGCATTTT.

V is TRBV7-2 and J is TRBJ1-3; D unresolved. The ends were cut back, 2 bases at V and 1 base at J, with 6 bases in the middle. This CDR3 is built from 14 residues. Germline V gene data show CDR1 as SGHTA and CDR2 as FQGNSA. CDR3 protein: CASSLQVSGNTIYF. CDR3 coding DNA: TGTGCCAGCAGCTTACAGGTATCTGGAAACACCATATATTTT.

The chain uses TRBV18 and TRBJ1-5; D perhaps matches TRBD1 (5 bases). V shed 5 bases and J shed 4 bases, with 18 bases lying between them. Germline CDR1 reads KGHSH; CDR2 reads LQKENI. The length of the CDR3 is 16 residues. The CDR3 sequence: CASSSQDTPINQPQHF. The CDR3 DNA reads as TGTGCCAGCTCAAGCCAGGACACGCCGATTAATCAGCCCCAGCATTTT. The full variable domain, its missing parts supplied by reference TRBV18 and TRBJ1-5, is NAGVMQNPRHLVRRRGQEARLRCSPMKGHSHVYWYRQLPEEGLKFMVYLQKENIIDESGMPKERFSAEFPKEGPSILRIQQVVRGDSAAYFCASSSQDTPINQPQHFGDGTRLSIL.

The chain couples TRBV29-1 to TRBJ2-7; TRBD1 matches 10 bases. The V gene's germline CDR1 is SQVTM and CDR2 ANQGSEA. Trimming at V came to 6 bases and at J to 3 bases, leaving 8 bases not matched to a gene. This CDR3 contains 14 residues. DNA for the CDR3: TGCAGCGTATTAAGACAGGGGGCAGGCTACGAGCAGTACTTC. Translated: CSVLRQGAGYEQYF.

A note on this clone: The same CDR3 arises from other DNA sequences in this sample as well. The chain links TRBV9 to TRBJ1-1; possible D gene TRBD1, 5 bases. V lost 0 bases, J lost 4 bases, and 10 bases lay in between. The CDR3 is 14 residues long. Looked up from germline, CDR1 is SGDLS and CDR2 is YYNGEE. CDR3: CASSVGSGGTEAFF. CDR3 nucleotide sequence: TGTGCCAGCAGCGTAGGGTCGGGGGGCACTGAAGCTTTCTTT.

The rearrangement links TRBV28 to TRBJ2-7, with TRBD2 as a possible D gene (5 bases). V shed 7 bases and J shed 1 base, with 11 bases lying between them. The germline gives CDR1 MDHEN, CDR2 SYDVKM. The CDR3 is 13 amino acids. The DNA of the CDR3 is TGTGCCAGCAATCTTCAGCGGTCCTACGAGCAGTACTTC. Translation: CASNLQRSYEQYF.

V is TRBV4-1 and J is TRBJ2-1, with 9 bases identical to TRBD2. The CDR3 sequence is 17 residues long. Germline V gene lookup returns CDR1 MGHRA and CDR2 YSYEKL. Trimming at V came to 0 bases and at J to 1 base, leaving 4 bases not matched to a gene. CDR3 sequence reads: CASSQDEREVSYNEQFF. CDR3 nucleotides: TGCGCCAGCAGCCAAGACGAGCGGGAGGTTTCCTACAATGAGCAGTTCTTC.

This chain joins TRBV29-1 and TRBJ1-1, with D possibly being TRBD1 (6 bases). This CDR3 has 13 residues. V lost 5 bases to trimming and J lost 8 bases, with 18 bases between them. CDR1 is SQVTM, CDR2 ANQGSEA, per germline. CDR3 sequence: CSVTTGKSGEAFF. CDR3 bases: TGCAGCGTTACGACAGGCAAATCAGGGGAAGCTTTCTTT.

As DNA, the CDR3 is TGTGCCAGCAGCATTAGCGGCTACGAGCAGTACTTC. Translation gives CASSISGYEQYF. This chain joins TRBV6-6 and TRBJ2-7, with D possibly being TRBD2 (6 bases). The CDR3 runs 12 residues. Germline CDR1 is MNHNY and CDR2 is SVGAGI (reference sequence). With 6 bases removed from V and 3 bases from J, the gap between germline ends came to 9 bases.

The V call is TRBV9, the J call TRBJ2-2; D may be TRBD1 (6 bases). In germline, CDR1 is SGDLS, CDR2 YYNGEE. CDR3 length equals 17 residues. V was clipped by 0 bases and J by 2 bases, with 14 bases between them. CDR3 DNA: TGTGCCAGCAGCGTAGCCGGACAGCCCAGAAACACCGGGGAGCTGTTTTTT. Translation: CASSVAGQPRNTGELFF.

For the CDR3, the DNA is TGTGCCAGCAGCTCCCGACTTGGCCGGGACAGGGGGACCGAGCAGTACTTC. Translated, it gives CASSSRLGRDRGTEQYF. The chain employs TRBV7-2 and TRBJ2-7; the match to TRBD1 covers 11 bases. This CDR3 spans 17 amino acids. J was trimmed by 6 bases and V by 4 bases; bases with no gene match: 14. Germline V gene lookup returns CDR1 SGHTA and CDR2 FQGNSA.

The rearrangement uses TRBV27 and TRBJ2-7, with TRBD1 matching 8 bases. This CDR3 spans 15 amino acids. Trimming took 3 bases from V and 1 from J; bases not matched to a gene: 5. Germline values: CDR1 MNHEY, CDR2 SMNVEV (reference sequence). The CDR3 spells CASSFLGTGSYEQYF. The CDR3 DNA is TGTGCCAGCAGTTTTCTCGGGACAGGATCCTACGAGCAGTACTTC.

The J gene is TRBJ2-2, the V gene TRBV7-9, with D uncertain. Deletions cut 2 bases from V and 2 bases from J, with 6 bases between. This CDR3 is 14 amino acids long. From germline, CDR1 is SEHNR and CDR2 FQNEAQ (reference sequence). Written as DNA, the CDR3 is TGTGCCAGCAGCTTAAACTACAACACCGGGGAGCTGTTTTTT. It encodes CASSLNYNTGELFF.

The chain joins TRBV30 to TRBJ1-3; D gene ambiguous. The germline V and J ends were trimmed by 4 bases and 2 bases, with 9 bases remaining between them. CDR1 and CDR2 (germline): GTSNPN, SVGIG (reference sequence). The CDR3 is made up of 13 amino acids. In DNA, the CDR3 is TGTGCCTGGATCGTTCCCCCTGGAAACACCATATATTTT. It yields the protein CAWIVPPGNTIYF. The whole variable domain, remainder taken from reference TRBV30 and TRBJ1-3, is SQTIHQWPATLVQPVGSPLSLECTVEGTSNPNLYWYRQAAGRGLQLLFYSVGIGQISSEVPQNLSASRPQDRQFILSSKKLLLSDSGFYLCAWIVPPGNTIYFGEGSWLTVV.

This rearrangement joins TRBV11-2 to TRBJ2-1; TRBD2 matches at 8 bases. The germline V gene encodes CDR1 SGHAT and CDR2 FQNNGV. There are 15 residues in the CDR3. V was clipped by 2 bases and J by 8 bases; unmatched bases: 8. CDR3 coding DNA: TGTGCCAGCAGCTTATCCGGGAGGGCCTTCGATGAGCAGTTCTTC. Its protein product is CASSLSGRAFDEQFF.

The rearrangement uses TRBV7-6 and TRBJ1-2; tentatively, D is TRBD1 (6 bases). The length of the CDR3 is 13 residues. V shed 0 bases and J shed 6 bases, with 8 bases lying between them. Germline CDR1 reads SGHVS; CDR2 reads FNYEAQ. The DNA for the CDR3 is TGTGCCAGCAGCTTAGCTCCAGGGGATGGCTACACCTTC. Translating it yields CASSLAPGDGYTF.

Only one count was recorded for this clone. The rearrangement links TRBV5-4 to TRBJ2-3; D unresolved. The germline V gene encodes CDR1 SGHNT and CDR2 YYREEE (reference sequence). The CDR3 loop spans 14 amino acids. Between the trimmed V and J ends, which lost 1 base and 0 bases, there was a span of 6 bases. The CDR3 loop reads CASSLSRSTDTQYF. The CDR3 coding sequence is TGTGCCAGCAGCTTGTCCCGGAGCACAGATACGCAGTATTTT.

This clone was seen more than once but under ten times. The CDR3 DNA sequence: TGTGCCTGGAGAGGGTTGGGACTCTTTGTAAACTATGGCTACACCTTC. It codes for CAWRGLGLFVNYGYTF. The chain recombines TRBV30 with TRBJ1-2, with D maybe TRBD1 (5 bases). Trimming stripped 3 bases from V and 2 bases from J, with 19 bases between. CDR1 is GTSNPN and CDR2 is SVGIG in the germline V gene (reference sequence). The CDR3 consists of 16 residues.

The chain uses TRBV7-9 and TRBJ1-1; D is undetermined. The CDR3 has 13 amino acids. From germline, CDR1 is SEHNR and CDR2 FQNEAQ (reference sequence). V was cut by 3 bases and J by 7 bases, with 12 bases left in between. CDR3 in DNA: TGTGCCAGCAGCTTCGAGTTCGTAATTGAAGCTTTCTTT. Amino acid sequence: CASSFEFVIEAFF.

The chain links TRBV9 to TRBJ2-3; TRBD2 matches 8 bases. CDR1 is SGDLS and CDR2 is YYNGEE in the germline V gene. Trimming took 0 bases from V and 7 from J; bases not matched to a gene: 10. CDR3 length equals 16 residues. CDR3 in amino acids: CASSVATSGGPYTQYF. CDR3 nucleotides: TGTGCCAGCAGCGTAGCTACGTCGGGAGGGCCGTATACGCAGTATTTT.

V usage is TRBV30 and J usage is TRBJ1-2; 8 bases agree with TRBD1. The germline V gene encodes CDR1 GTSNPN and CDR2 SVGIG (reference sequence). The CDR3 loop spans 14 amino acids. Trimming took 1 base from V and 12 from J; bases not matched to a gene: 13. The CDR3 nucleotides are TGTGCCTGGAGTGGCTTTTCCGGGACAGGTACTCACACCTTC. Translation: CAWSGFSGTGTHTF.

This chain connects TRBV12-5 to TRBJ1-2; 7 bases are shared with TRBD1. The CDR3 sequence is 13 residues long. The ends lost 6 bases at V and 5 bases at J; junction bases unmatched: 6. The germline CDR1 and CDR2 sequences are LGHNT and FRNRAP. The CDR3 reads CASGQTGNYGYTF. The CDR3 DNA is TGTGCTAGTGGACAGACAGGGAATTATGGCTACACCTTC.